These 7 T cell receptor beta chains share one sample of origin, sequenced in a study of blood T cell repertoires in COVID-19. Profiled with immunoSEQ multiplex PCR; TCRdb holds only in-frame clones, not every one. The table records 100,000 to 150,000 clones, around 88% of them present only once. The sequenced sample consisted of peripheral blood. These receptor sequences come from a man aged 45-65 years with active or convalescent COVID-19.

The gene calls are TRBV30 and TRBJ1-1; no clear D. The V end lost 1 base, the J end lost 6 bases, and 6 bases lay between the germline ends. Germline assignment: CDR1 GTSNPN and CDR2 SVGIG (reference sequence). This CDR3 region has 11 residues. The CDR3: CAWSAVSEAFF. The CDR3 nucleotides are TGTGCCTGGAGTGCGGTGTCTGAAGCTTTCTTT.

The J gene is TRBJ1-5, the V gene TRBV24-1; the D gene is possibly TRBD1 (5 bases). Trimming took 3 bases from V and 5 from J, leaving 16 bases between them. Germline CDR1 KGHDR, CDR2 SFDVKD. The CDR3 consists of 16 residues. CDR3 DNA: TGTGCCACCAGTGATGCATCAGGGAAAGGGGATCAGCCCCAGCATTTT. This encodes CATSDASGKGDQPQHF.

The chain employs TRBV25-1 and TRBJ2-3; possible D gene TRBD2, 6 bases. The ends were cut back, 0 bases at V and 6 bases at J, with 7 bases in the middle. The CDR3 runs 13 residues. CDR1 and CDR2 from the germline V gene are MGHDK and SYGVNS. The chain's CDR3 is CASSEYGGDTQYF. DNA of the CDR3: TGTGCCAGCAGTGAATATGGAGGGGATACGCAGTATTTT.

The chain has TRBV7-2 and TRBJ1-1, with a weak D call TRBD1 (5 bases). The CDR3 runs to 17 residues. Germline lookup yields CDR1 SGHTA and CDR2 FQGNSA. Deletions cut 2 bases from V and 8 bases from J, with 24 bases between. The CDR3 spells CASSLNPGGPKRWEAFF. The CDR3 DNA is TGTGCCAGCAGCTTAAATCCGGGGGGACCAAAACGGTGGGAAGCTTTCTTT.

The V gene is TRBV6-1, the J gene TRBJ2-5, with 9 positions matching TRBD1. After removal of 1 base from V and 5 bases from J, the junction contained 5 bases not matched to a gene. The germline gives CDR1 MNHNS, CDR2 SASEGT. The CDR3 is 15 amino acids. CDR3 residues: CASSEGTGAAETQYF. As DNA, the CDR3 is TGTGCCAGCAGTGAAGGGACAGGGGCCGCGGAGACCCAGTACTTC.

The V call is TRBV4-3, the J call TRBJ2-3; TRBD1 matches at 8 bases. This CDR3 has 16 amino acids. The J segment lost 1 base and the V segment lost 0 bases, leaving 3 bases of the junction unmatched. The germline V gene encodes CDR1 LGHNA and CDR2 YSLEER. CDR3 sequence reads: CASSQDLGQGTDTQYF. CDR3 DNA: TGCGCCAGCAGCCAAGATTTGGGACAGGGCACAGATACGCAGTATTTT.

The CDR3 sequence: CASSESRGNSPLHF. Written as DNA, the CDR3 is TGTGCCAGCAGTGAATCCAGGGGGAATTCACCCCTCCACTTT. J is TRBJ1-6 and V is TRBV2; the match to TRBD1 covers 7 bases. The CDR3 covers 14 residues. The V and J ends lost 2 bases and 7 bases, in that order; junction bases with no gene match: 2. In germline, CDR1 is SNHLY, CDR2 FYNNEI.